This entry concerns a single T cell receptor beta chain. What it binds is not known. The entry originates in a study of monozygotic twins with inflammatory bowel disease. The study, taken as a whole, reports: The analysis yielded no support for one strong signal or clonotype associated with IBD. Varied immunosuppressive treatments among patients may have increased repertoire variability. Resolution of different T cell subtypes was not achieved.

Germline values: CDR1 KGHDR, CDR2 SFDVKD. This CDR3 contains 14 residues. Used for each TCR library was about 3,800 ng of total RNA. Each CDR3 protein gets one entry in TCRdb, which reprocessed the 5' RACE reads and gives no DNA. This sample contains more than 300,000 distinct CDR3 sequences. The sequence derives from a human donor with ulcerative colitis or Crohn's disease, or a healthy co-twin of an affected twin (not recorded which). This chain uses TRBV24-1 with TRBJ2-1; TCRdb returns TRBD2, unconfirmable since there is no DNA. The sample was blood. CDR3 sequence: CATSVGGGAVEQFF.